The TCR beta chain described here comes from a study of shared clonotypes between healthy human individuals. Overall study results and limits: Among donors, clonotype sharing was expected to be affected by sequencing depth.

This clone has just one count. The target antigen is unknown. This specimen includes other DNA sequences encoding the same CDR3. Germline CDR1 is ENHRY and CDR2 is SYGVKD. The CDR3 totals 13 residues. The junction had 7 bases not matched to a gene; V was cut back by 9 bases and J by 3 bases. The method was immunoSEQ multiplex PCR; TCRdb's version includes in-frame clones alone and lacks a portion of them. The sample lists roughly 640,000 clones, around 67% seen once, with roughly 1.7% in the top ten. The receptor's source is a woman aged 30 to 39 in good health. The sample was memory CD4+ T cells sorted from blood. Subset of the sample: CD45RA-negative fraction. The genes are TRBV10-3 and TRBJ2-7, with 8 bases fitting TRBD1. The CDR3 coding sequence is TGTGCCATACAGACAGGGGCGAGCTACGAGCAGTACTTC. Translated, it gives CAIQTGASYEQYF.